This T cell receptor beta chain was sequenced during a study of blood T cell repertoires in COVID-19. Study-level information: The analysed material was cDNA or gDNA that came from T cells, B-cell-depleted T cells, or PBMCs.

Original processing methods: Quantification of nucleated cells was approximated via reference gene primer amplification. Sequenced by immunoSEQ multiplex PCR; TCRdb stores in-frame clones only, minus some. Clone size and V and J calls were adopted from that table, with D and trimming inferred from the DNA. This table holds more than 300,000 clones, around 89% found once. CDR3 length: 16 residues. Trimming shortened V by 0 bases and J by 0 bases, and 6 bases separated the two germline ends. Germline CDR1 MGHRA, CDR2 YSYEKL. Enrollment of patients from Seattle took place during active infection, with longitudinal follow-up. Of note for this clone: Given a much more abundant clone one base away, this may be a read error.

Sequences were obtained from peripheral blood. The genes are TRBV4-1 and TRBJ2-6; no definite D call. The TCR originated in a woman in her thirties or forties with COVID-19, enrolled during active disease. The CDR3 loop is CASSQDYSSGANVLTF. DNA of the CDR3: TGCGCCAGCAGCCAAGATTACAGCTCTGGGGCCAACGTCCTGACTTTC.